The clone carrying this TCR beta chain has just one count. Germline V gene sequence: CDR1 ENHRY, CDR2 SYGVKD. This CDR3 region has 13 residues. Trimming removed 7 bases at V and 3 bases at J, with 11 bases between. The sample belongs to a study of T cell changes during pregnancy in multiple sclerosis. The protocol was immunoSEQ multiplex PCR, while the TCRdb copy is restricted to in-frame clones and leaves out a portion. Among almost 50,000 clones listed, approximately 93% were seen once. This chain joins TRBV10-3 and TRBJ2-3; no reliable D call. The source of this sequence is a female donor with multiple sclerosis, enrolled in a pregnancy study. Sequences were derived from CD4+ T cells from peripheral blood mononuclear cells, sampled in the third trimester of pregnancy. The DNA of the CDR3 is TGTGCCATCAATCGCTTTGAGACAGATACGCAGTATTTT. Translated: CAINRFETDTQYF.